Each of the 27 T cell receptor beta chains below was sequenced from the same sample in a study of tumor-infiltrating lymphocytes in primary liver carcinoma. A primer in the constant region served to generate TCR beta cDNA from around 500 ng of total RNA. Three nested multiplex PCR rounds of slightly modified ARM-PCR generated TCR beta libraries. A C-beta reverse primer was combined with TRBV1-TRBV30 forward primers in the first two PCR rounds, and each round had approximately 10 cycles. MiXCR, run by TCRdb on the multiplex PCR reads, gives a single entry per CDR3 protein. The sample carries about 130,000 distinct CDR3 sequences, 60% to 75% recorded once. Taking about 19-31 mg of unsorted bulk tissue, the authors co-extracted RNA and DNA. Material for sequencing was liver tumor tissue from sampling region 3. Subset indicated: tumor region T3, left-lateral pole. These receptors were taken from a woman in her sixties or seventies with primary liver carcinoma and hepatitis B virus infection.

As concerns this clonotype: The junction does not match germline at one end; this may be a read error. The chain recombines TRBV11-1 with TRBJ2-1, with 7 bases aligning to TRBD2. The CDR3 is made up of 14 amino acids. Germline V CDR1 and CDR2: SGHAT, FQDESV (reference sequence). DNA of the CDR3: TGCGCCAGTGGGCCCACGGGACTAAACAATGAGCAGTTCTTC. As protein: CASGPTGLNNEQFF.

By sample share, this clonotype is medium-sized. The CDR3 nucleotides are TGTGCCAGCAGCAGAACAGGGGATAGCTACGAGCAGTACTTC. It specifies CASSRTGDSYEQYF. The rearrangement links TRBV11-2 to TRBJ2-7, with TRBD1 identical over 7 bases. CDR1 and CDR2 from the germline V gene are SGHAT and FQNNGV. V lost 5 bases to trimming and J lost 3 bases; unmatched junction nucleotides: 7. CDR3 size: 14 residues.

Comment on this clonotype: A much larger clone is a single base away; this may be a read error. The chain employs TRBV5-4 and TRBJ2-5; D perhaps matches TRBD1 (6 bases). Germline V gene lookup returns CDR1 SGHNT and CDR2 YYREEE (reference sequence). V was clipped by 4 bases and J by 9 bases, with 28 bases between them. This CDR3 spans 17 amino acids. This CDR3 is CASSGRSGHEDGEPQYF. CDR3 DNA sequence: TGTGCCAGCAGCGGCCGATCGGGACACGAGGATGGGGAGCCCCAGTACTTC.

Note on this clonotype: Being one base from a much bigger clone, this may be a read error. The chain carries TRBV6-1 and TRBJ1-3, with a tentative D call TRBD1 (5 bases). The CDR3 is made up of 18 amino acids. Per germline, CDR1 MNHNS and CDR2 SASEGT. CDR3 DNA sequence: TGTGCCAGCACCAAGAGGAGGGGAACTCAGAGTCTTGGAAGCACCATATATTTT. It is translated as CASTKRRGTQSLGSTIYF.

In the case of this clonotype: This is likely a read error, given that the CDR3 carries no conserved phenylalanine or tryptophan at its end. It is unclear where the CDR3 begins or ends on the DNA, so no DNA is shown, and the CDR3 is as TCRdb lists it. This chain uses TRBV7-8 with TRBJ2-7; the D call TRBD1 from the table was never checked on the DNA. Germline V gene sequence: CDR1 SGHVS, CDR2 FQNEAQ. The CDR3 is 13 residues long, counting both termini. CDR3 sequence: CASSLDRVGEKYL.

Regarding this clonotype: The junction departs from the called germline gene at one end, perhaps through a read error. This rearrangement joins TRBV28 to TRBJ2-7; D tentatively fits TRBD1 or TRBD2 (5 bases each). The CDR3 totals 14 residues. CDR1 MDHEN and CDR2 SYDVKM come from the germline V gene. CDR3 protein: CAGSPDRLSYVRYF. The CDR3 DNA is TGTGCCGGCAGCCCAGACAGACTATCCTACGTGCGGTACTTC.

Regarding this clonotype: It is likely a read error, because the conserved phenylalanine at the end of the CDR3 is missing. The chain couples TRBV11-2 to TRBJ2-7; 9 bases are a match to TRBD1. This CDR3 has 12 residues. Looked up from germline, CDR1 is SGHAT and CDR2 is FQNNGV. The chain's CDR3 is CANSRTGEEQYH. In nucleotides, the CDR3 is TGTGCCAACAGCCGGACAGGGGAAGAGCAGTACCAC.

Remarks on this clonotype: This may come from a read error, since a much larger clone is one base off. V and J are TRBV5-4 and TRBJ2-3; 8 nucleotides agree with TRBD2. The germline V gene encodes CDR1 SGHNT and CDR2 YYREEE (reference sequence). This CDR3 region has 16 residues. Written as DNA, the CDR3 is TGTGCCAGCACCTTGGGTACTAGCGGTGACACAGATACGCAGTATTTT. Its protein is CASTLGTSGDTDTQYF.

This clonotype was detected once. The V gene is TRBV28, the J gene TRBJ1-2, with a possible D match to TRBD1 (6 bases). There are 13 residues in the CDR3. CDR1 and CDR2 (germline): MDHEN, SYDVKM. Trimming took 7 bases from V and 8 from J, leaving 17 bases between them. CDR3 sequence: CASNTGHQGGYTF. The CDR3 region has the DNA TGTGCCAGCAATACGGGACACCAAGGGGGCTACACCTTC.

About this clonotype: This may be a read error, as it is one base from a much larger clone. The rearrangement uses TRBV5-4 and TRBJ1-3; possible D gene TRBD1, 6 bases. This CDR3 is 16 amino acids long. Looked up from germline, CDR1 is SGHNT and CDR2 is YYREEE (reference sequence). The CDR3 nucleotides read TGTGCCAGCAGCTTAGGCGGGGGCCTAACTGGAGACACCATATATTTT. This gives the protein CASSLGGGLTGDTIYF. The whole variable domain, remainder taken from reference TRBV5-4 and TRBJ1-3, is ETGVTQSPTHLIKTRGQQVTLRCSSQSGHNTVSWYQQALGQGPQFIFQYYREEENGRGNFPPRFSGLQFPNYSSELNVNALELDDSALYLCASSLGGGLTGDTIYFGEGSWLTVV.

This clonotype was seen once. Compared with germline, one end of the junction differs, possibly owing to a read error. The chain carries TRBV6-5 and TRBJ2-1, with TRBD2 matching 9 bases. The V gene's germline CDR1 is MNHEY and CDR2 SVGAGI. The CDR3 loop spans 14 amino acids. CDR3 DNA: TGTGCCAGCATTTACGGGCGGGAGGGGAATGAGGAGCTCTTC. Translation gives CASIYGREGNEELF.

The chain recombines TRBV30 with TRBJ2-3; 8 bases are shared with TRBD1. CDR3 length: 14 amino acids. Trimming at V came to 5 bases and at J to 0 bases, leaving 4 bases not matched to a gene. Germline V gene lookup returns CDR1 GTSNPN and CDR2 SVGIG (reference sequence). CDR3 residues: CAWGQGLSTDTQYF. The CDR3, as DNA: TGTGCCTGGGGACAGGGACTTAGCACAGATACGCAGTATTTT.

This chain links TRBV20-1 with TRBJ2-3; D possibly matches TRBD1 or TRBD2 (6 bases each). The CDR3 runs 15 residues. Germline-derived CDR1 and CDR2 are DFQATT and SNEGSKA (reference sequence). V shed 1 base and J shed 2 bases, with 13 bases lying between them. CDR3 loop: CSARGGAGNTDTQYF. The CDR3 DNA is TGCAGTGCTAGAGGGGGGGCCGGGAACACAGATACGCAGTATTTT.

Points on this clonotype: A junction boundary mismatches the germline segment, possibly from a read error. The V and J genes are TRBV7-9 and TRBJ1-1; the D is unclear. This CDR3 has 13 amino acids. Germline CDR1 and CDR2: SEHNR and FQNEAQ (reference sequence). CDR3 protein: CVSSPSVTPAAFF. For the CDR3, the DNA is TGTGTCAGCAGCCCATCGGTCACCCCGGCAGCTTTCTTT.

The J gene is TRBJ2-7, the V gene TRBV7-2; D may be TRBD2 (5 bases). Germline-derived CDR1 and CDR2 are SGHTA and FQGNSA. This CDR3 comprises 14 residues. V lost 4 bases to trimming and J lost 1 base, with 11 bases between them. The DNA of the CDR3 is TGTGCCAGCAGCTCCCAGCGGAAGTCCTACGAGCAGTACTTC. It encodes CASSSQRKSYEQYF.

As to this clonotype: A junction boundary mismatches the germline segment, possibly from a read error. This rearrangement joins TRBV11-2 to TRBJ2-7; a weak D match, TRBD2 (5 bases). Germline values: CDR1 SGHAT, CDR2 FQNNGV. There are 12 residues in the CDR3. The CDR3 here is CFSTPGGYEQYF. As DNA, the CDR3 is TGTTTCAGCACGCCTGGAGGCTACGAACAGTACTTC.

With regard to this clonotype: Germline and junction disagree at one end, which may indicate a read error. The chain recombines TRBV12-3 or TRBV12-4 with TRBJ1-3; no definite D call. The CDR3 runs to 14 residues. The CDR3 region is CASCLVRSGNTIYF. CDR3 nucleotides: TGCGCCAGCTGTTTAGTCCGCTCTGGAAACACCATATATTTT.

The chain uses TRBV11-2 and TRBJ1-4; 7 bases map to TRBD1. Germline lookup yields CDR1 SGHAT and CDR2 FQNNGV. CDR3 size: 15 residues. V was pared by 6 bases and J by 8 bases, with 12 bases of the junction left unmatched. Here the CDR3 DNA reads TGTGCCAGCAGAACAGTGAAGGGGGCCTTAGAAAAACTGTTTTTT. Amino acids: CASRTVKGALEKLFF.

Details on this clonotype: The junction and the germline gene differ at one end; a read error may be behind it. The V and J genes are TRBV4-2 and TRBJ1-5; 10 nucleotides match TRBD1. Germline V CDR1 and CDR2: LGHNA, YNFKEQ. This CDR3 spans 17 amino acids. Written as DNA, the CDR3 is TGTGCCAACAGCCAAGACTCGACCGGGACAGGGGAACAGCCCCAGCATTTT. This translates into CANSQDSTGTGEQPQHF.

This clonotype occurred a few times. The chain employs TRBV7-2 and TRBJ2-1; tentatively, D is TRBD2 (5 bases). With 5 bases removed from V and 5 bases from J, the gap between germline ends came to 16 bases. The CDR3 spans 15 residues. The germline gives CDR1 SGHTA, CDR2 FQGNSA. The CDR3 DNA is TGTGCCAGCAGCCTAAGGGTCGGGGATAACAATGAGCAGTTCTTC. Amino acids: CASSLRVGDNNEQFF.

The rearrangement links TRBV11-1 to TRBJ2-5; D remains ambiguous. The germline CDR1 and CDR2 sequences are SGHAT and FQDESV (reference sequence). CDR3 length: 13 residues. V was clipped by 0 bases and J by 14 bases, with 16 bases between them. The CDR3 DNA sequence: TGTGCCAGCAGCTTAGCTATCCAAGAGACTCACTACTTC. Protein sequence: CASSLAIQETHYF.

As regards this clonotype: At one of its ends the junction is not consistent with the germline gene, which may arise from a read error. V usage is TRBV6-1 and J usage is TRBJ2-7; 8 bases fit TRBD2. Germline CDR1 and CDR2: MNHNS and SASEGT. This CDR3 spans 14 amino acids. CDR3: CASAPASGFYGQYF. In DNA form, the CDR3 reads TGTGCCAGCGCCCCGGCTAGCGGGTTCTACGGGCAGTACTTC.

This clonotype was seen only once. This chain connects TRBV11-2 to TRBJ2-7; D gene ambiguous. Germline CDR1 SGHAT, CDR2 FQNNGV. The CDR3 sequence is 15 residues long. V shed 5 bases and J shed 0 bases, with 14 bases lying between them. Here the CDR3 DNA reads TGTGCCAGCAGCACCCAGAGGCTTAGCTCCTACGAGCAGTACTTC. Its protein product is CASSTQRLSSYEQYF.

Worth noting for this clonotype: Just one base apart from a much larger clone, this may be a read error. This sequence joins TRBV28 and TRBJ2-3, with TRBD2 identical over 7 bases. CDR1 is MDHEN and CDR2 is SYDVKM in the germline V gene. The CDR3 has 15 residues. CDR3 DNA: TGTGCCAGCAGTTTAATGGGGGGGAGCATAGATACGCAGTATTTT. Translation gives CASSLMGGSIDTQYF.

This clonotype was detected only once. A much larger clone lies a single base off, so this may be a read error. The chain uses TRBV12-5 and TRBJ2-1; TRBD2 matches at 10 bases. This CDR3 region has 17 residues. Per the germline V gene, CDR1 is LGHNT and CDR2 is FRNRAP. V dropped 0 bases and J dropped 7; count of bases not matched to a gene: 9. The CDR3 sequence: CASGLVQAGGRGNEQFF. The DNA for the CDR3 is TGTGCTAGTGGTTTGGTACAAGCGGGAGGGCGGGGAAATGAGCAGTTCTTC.

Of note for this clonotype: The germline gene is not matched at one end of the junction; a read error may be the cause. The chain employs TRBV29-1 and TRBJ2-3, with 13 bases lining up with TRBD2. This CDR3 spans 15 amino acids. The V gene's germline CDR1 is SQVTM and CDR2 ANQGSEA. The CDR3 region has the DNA TGCAGCCTTCGGACTAGCGGGAGTAGAACAGATACGCAATATTTT. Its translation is CSLRTSGSRTDTQYF.

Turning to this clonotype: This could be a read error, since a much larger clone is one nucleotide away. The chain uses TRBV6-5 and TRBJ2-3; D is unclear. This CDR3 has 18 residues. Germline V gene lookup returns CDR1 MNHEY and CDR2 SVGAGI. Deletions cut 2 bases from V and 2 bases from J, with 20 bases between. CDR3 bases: TGTGCCAGCAGTTACACGGGTGTGCGGAATGCAATCACAGATACGCAGTATTTT. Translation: CASSYTGVRNAITDTQYF.